The 19 T cell receptor beta chains below come from one sample, sequenced in a study of cytomegalovirus exposure and HLA in healthy donors. Researchers ran the PCR with 60 Vbeta and 13 Jbeta primers. TCRdb keeps only in-frame clones here, not all; method: immunoSEQ multiplex PCR. The sample records hundreds of thousands of clones, about 78% being singletons. The sequenced material came from PBMCs. The source is a male donor in good health and CMV-seronegative.

The chain couples TRBV18 to TRBJ2-3, with D unclear. Trimming cost V 2 bases and J 5 bases, with 11 bases left between them. The CDR3 spans 14 residues. Germline CDR1 reads KGHSH; CDR2 reads LQKENI. CDR3 DNA sequence: TGTGCCAGCTCACCAAGTCCGACGGGAGATACGCAGTATTTT. Translation: CASSPSPTGDTQYF. The full variable domain, in which reference TRBV18 and TRBJ2-3 provide the parts outside the CDR3, is NAGVMQNPRHLVRRRGQEARLRCSPMKGHSHVYWYRQLPEEGLKFMVYLQKENIIDESGMPKERFSAEFPKEGPSILRIQQVVRGDSAAYFCASSPSPTGDTQYFGPGTRLTVL.

This sequence joins TRBV4-2 and TRBJ2-3; 9 bases align to TRBD1. V was clipped by 3 bases and J by 4 bases; unmatched bases: 2. The CDR3 runs 14 residues. In germline, CDR1 is LGHNA, CDR2 YNFKEQ. The CDR3 sequence: CASSQDRGADTQYF. CDR3 bases: TGTGCCAGCAGCCAGGACAGGGGTGCAGATACGCAGTATTTT.

This chain joins TRBV27 and TRBJ2-3; 12 bases are a match to TRBD2. CDR1 is MNHEY, CDR2 SMNVEV, per germline (reference sequence). V lost 4 bases to trimming and J lost 3 bases; unmatched junction nucleotides: 5. The CDR3 has 16 residues. The CDR3 is CASSSETSGSTDTQYF. The CDR3 bases are TGTGCCAGCAGTTCCGAGACTAGCGGGAGTACAGATACGCAGTATTTT.

The chain carries TRBV5-1 and TRBJ2-1; 8 bases agree with TRBD1. V lost 1 base and J lost 2; bases outside the gene matches: 2. The CDR3 spans 15 residues. The V gene's germline CDR1 is SGHRS and CDR2 YFSETQ. For the CDR3, the DNA is TGCGCCAGCAGCTTGAGGGACAGGACCTACAATGAGCAGTTCTTC. The encoded protein is CASSLRDRTYNEQFF.

The chain links TRBV6-6 to TRBJ2-1; D possibly corresponds to TRBD2 (5 bases). Germline V gives CDR1 MNHNY, CDR2 SVGAGI (reference sequence). Trimming took off 4 bases at V and 7 bases at J, with 11 bases between the two ends. The CDR3 extends over 13 amino acids. CDR3: CASSWGVVNEQFF. In nucleotides, the CDR3 is TGTGCCAGCAGTTGGGGAGTTGTAAATGAGCAGTTCTTC.

This chain connects TRBV9 to TRBJ1-3, with TRBD1 as a possible D gene (6 bases). V was trimmed by 0 bases and J by 4 bases, leaving 17 bases between them. The CDR3 sequence is 17 residues long. CDR1 and CDR2 (germline): SGDLS, YYNGEE. DNA for the CDR3: TGTGCCAGCAGCGTAGCTACGGGGGGGCTAGGAGGAAACACCATATATTTT. Translation gives CASSVATGGLGGNTIYF.

J is TRBJ2-1 and V is TRBV4-2, with 12 bases lining up with TRBD2. J gave up 7 bases and V 0 bases, and 10 bases lay outside the gene matches. Looked up from germline, CDR1 is LGHNA and CDR2 is YNFKEQ. This CDR3 is 18 amino acids long. The CDR3 DNA is TGTGCCAGCAGCCAAGAGTCCGCTAGCGGGAGGGCAGGGAATGAGCAGTTCTTC. This codes for CASSQESASGRAGNEQFF.

V usage is TRBV5-6 and J usage is TRBJ1-2; D uncertain. There are 15 residues in the CDR3. Trimming removed 3 bases from V and 4 bases from J, with 16 bases in between. Germline lookup yields CDR1 SGHDT and CDR2 YYEEEE. The CDR3 DNA is TGTGCCAGCAGCTCTAGGATAGGCATCCCCTATGGCTACACCTTC. Amino acids: CASSSRIGIPYGYTF.

The chain carries TRBV7-9 and TRBJ2-7; D is possibly TRBD2 (6 bases). V was pared by 5 bases and J by 3 bases, with 20 bases between. Germline V gene data show CDR1 as SEHNR and CDR2 as FQNEAQ (reference sequence). This CDR3 comprises 16 residues. The CDR3 here is CASSPPGTGALYEQYF. For the CDR3, the DNA is TGTGCCAGCAGCCCACCGGGGACGGGAGCCCTCTACGAGCAGTACTTC. The full variable domain, with the rest looked up from reference TRBV7-9 and TRBJ2-7, is DTGVSQNPRHKITKRGQNVTFRCDPISEHNRLYWYRQTLGQGPEFLTYFQNEAQLEKSRLLSDRFSAERPKGSFSTLEIQRTEQGDSAMYLCASSPPGTGALYEQYFGPGTRLTVT.

This clone was observed a few times. The chain couples TRBV5-1 to TRBJ2-3, with a possible D match to TRBD2 (5 bases). CDR1 and CDR2 (germline): SGHRS, YFSETQ. The ends were cut back, 3 bases at V and 4 bases at J, with 12 bases in the middle. The CDR3 loop spans 14 amino acids. The CDR3 DNA follows: TGCGCCAGCAGCTCCGGGGTCCCACCAGATACGCAGTATTTT. Protein: CASSSGVPPDTQYF.

This chain connects TRBV6-5 to TRBJ2-7; tentative D call: TRBD1 (5 bases). The CDR3 runs to 15 residues. Germline V CDR1 and CDR2: MNHEY, SVGAGI. Trimming took off 2 bases at V and 3 bases at J, with 14 bases between the two ends. CDR3 sequence reads: CASSYPPQAIYEQYF. The CDR3 nucleotides are TGTGCCAGCAGTTACCCCCCACAGGCCATCTACGAGCAGTACTTC.

The V and J genes are TRBV9 and TRBJ2-3, with TRBD2 matching over 9 bases. The CDR3 consists of 16 residues. In germline, CDR1 is SGDLS, CDR2 YYNGEE. V shed 2 bases, J shed 4 bases, and the junction held 8 bases outside the gene matches. The CDR3 protein is CASSVSSGRPPDTQYF. The CDR3 DNA sequence: TGTGCCAGCAGCGTTTCAAGCGGGAGGCCGCCAGATACGCAGTATTTT.

The CDR3 sequence is CASSLDRVNSPLHF. The CDR3, as DNA: TGTGCCAGCAGTTTGGACAGGGTAAACTCACCCCTCCACTTT. The chain employs TRBV2 and TRBJ1-6; 8 bases map to TRBD1. Trimming took 5 bases from V and 10 from J; bases not matched to a gene: 7. This CDR3 is built from 14 residues. Germline V gene lookup returns CDR1 SNHLY and CDR2 FYNNEI.

The J gene is TRBJ2-4, the V gene TRBV28, with D hard to call. The germline CDR1 and CDR2 sequences are MDHEN and SYDVKM. The V end was cut by 4 bases, the J end by 2 bases, with 12 bases between. The CDR3 has 15 amino acids. CDR3 residues: CASSSPAESKNIQYF. The DNA for the CDR3 is TGTGCCAGCAGTTCCCCGGCGGAGTCCAAAAACATTCAGTACTTC.

The J gene is TRBJ2-5, the V gene TRBV5-5; D call uncertain. CDR3 length: 13 amino acids. From germline, CDR1 is SGHKS and CDR2 YYEKEE (reference sequence). V lost 5 bases and J lost 2, with 10 bases in between. CDR3 sequence: CASSPAGQETQYF. DNA of the CDR3: TGTGCCAGCAGTCCCGCAGGACAAGAGACCCAGTACTTC.

The genes are TRBV19 and TRBJ2-3; TRBD2 agrees at 7 bases. The CDR3 covers 18 residues. V lost 5 bases and J lost 0; bases outside the gene matches: 14. The germline gives CDR1 LNHDA, CDR2 SQIVND (reference sequence). CDR3 bases: TGTGCCAGTAGTTCCATAGGGGCTAGCGGAGATAGCACAGATACGCAGTATTTT. Its translation is CASSSIGASGDSTDTQYF.

The chain combines TRBV7-6 with TRBJ2-3, with D tentatively TRBD2 (5 bases). Germline values: CDR1 SGHVS, CDR2 FNYEAQ. The CDR3 length is 14 residues. Trimming took 5 bases from V and 6 from J, leaving 15 bases between them. In DNA, the CDR3 is TGTGCCAGCAGCCAAAATGTCCGGAGGGATACGCAGTATTTT. This codes for CASSQNVRRDTQYF.

The chain couples TRBV15 to TRBJ1-2, with D possibly being TRBD1 (6 bases). The V gene lost 0 bases and the J gene lost 8 bases, with 16 bases spanning the gap. This CDR3 is 15 amino acids long. Germline V CDR1 and CDR2: LNHNV, YYDKDF (reference sequence). The CDR3 spells CATSREGGRVGGYTF. The CDR3 nucleotides read TGTGCCACCAGCAGAGAAGGGGGAAGGGTCGGCGGCTACACCTTC.

CDR3 region: CASSPDRPYEQYF. Written as DNA, the CDR3 is TGTGCCAGCAGTCCGGACAGACCCTACGAGCAGTACTTC. This chain connects TRBV2 to TRBJ2-7; a possible D gene is TRBD1 (6 bases). The CDR3 spans 13 residues. The V end was cut by 5 bases, the J end by 2 bases, with 10 bases between. Germline CDR1 SNHLY, CDR2 FYNNEI.